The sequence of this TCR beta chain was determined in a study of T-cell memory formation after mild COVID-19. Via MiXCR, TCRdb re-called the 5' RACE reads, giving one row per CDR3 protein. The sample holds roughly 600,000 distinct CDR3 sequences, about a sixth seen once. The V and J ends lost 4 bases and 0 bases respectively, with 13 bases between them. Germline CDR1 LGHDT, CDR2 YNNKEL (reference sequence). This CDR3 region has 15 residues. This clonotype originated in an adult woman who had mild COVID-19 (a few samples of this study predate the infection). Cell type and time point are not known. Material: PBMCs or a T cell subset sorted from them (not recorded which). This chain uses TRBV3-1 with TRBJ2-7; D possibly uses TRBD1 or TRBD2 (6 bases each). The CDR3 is CASSPTGDISYEQYF. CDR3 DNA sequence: TGTGCCAGCAGCCCGACGGGGGACATCTCCTACGAGCAGTACTTC.